The 7 T cell receptor beta chains given below trace back to one sample, sequenced in a study of tumor and adjacent non-tumor tissue in lung cancer. A modified ARM-PCR protocol with three rounds of nested PCR amplified TCRbeta. TCRdb reanalysed the multiplex PCR reads using MiXCR and keeps one entry per CDR3 protein. The table includes 55,000 to 65,000 distinct CDR3 sequences, roughly 60% detected once. No cell sorting was done before RNA was extracted from the tissue. Distant lung tissue was collected more than 3 cm away from the tumor edge. The sequencing sample was made of distant non-tumor lung tissue. The receptors stem from an older man with non-small cell lung cancer.

This clonotype showed up just a few times. The chain combines TRBV7-9 with TRBJ2-3, with D perhaps TRBD2 (5 bases). V dropped 5 bases and J dropped 0 bases, with 15 bases sitting between them. This CDR3 region has 16 residues. Germline V gene sequence: CDR1 SEHNR, CDR2 FQNEAQ (reference sequence). The CDR3 DNA sequence: TGTGCCAGCAGCCCCCGGTTGTGGACTAGCACAGATACGCAGTATTTT. Translated: CASSPRLWTSTDTQYF.

This clonotype was recorded only once. A much larger clone lies a single base off, so this may be a read error. It is likely a read error, because the conserved phenylalanine at the end of the CDR3 is missing. The chain links TRBV12-3 or TRBV12-4 to TRBJ2-1; TRBD1 matches 7 bases. V trimming: 5 bases; J trimming: 5 bases; junction bases outside the gene matches: 6. This CDR3 is 14 amino acids long. CDR3 coding DNA: TGTGCCAGCAGTGGACAGGAAGGTAACAATGAGCAGTTCTTA. It codes for CASSGQEGNNEQFL.

As for this clonotype: This may arise from a read error, as a much more abundant clone is one base away. The chain employs TRBV29-1 and TRBJ2-2; 8 bases are shared with TRBD1. From germline, CDR1 is SQVTM and CDR2 ANQGSEA. This CDR3 spans 13 amino acids. CDR3 protein: CTVGQGNTGELFF. In DNA form, the CDR3 reads TGCACCGTTGGACAGGGGAACACCGGGGAGCTGTTTTTT.

Sample share makes this clonotype medium-sized. The V and J genes are TRBV10-3 and TRBJ2-7; 9 bases match TRBD1. This CDR3 is 18 amino acids long. V was clipped by 2 bases and J by 1 base; unmatched bases: 12. The germline V gene encodes CDR1 ENHRY and CDR2 SYGVKD. This CDR3 is CAISEPWTGDTLSYEQYF. The CDR3 DNA reads TGTGCCATCAGTGAGCCTTGGACAGGGGACACTCTATCCTACGAGCAGTACTTC.

For this clonotype: Mismatch with germline at one junction end may stem from a read error. The rearrangement uses TRBV5-1 and TRBJ2-7; D perhaps matches TRBD2 (5 bases). The CDR3 totals 14 residues. Germline V gene sequence: CDR1 SGHRS, CDR2 YFSETQ. CDR3 protein: CASGLAGFSYEQYF. Here the CDR3 DNA reads TGCGCCAGCGGCTTGGCGGGCTTCAGCTACGAGCAGTACTTC.

V gene TRBV12-3 or TRBV12-4 combines with J gene TRBJ2-2; 9 nucleotides line up with TRBD1. The junction had 7 bases not matched to a gene; V was cut back by 8 bases and J by 0 bases. CDR3 size: 16 residues. The CDR3, as DNA: TGTGCCAGCGGGAGGACAGGGGCGTCGAACACCGGGGAGCTGTTTTTT. Translated, it gives CASGRTGASNTGELFF.

The table lists this clonotype with a few counts. A much bigger clone sits one base away, suggesting this may be a read error. The chain combines TRBV29-1 with TRBJ2-6; tentatively, D is TRBD1 (5 bases). Germline V CDR1 and CDR2: SQVTM, ANQGSEA. The CDR3 extends over 15 amino acids. The CDR3 bases are TGCAGCGTTGCCTCTCGCTCCTCTGGGGCCAACGCCCTGACTTTC. It codes for CSVASRSSGANALTF.